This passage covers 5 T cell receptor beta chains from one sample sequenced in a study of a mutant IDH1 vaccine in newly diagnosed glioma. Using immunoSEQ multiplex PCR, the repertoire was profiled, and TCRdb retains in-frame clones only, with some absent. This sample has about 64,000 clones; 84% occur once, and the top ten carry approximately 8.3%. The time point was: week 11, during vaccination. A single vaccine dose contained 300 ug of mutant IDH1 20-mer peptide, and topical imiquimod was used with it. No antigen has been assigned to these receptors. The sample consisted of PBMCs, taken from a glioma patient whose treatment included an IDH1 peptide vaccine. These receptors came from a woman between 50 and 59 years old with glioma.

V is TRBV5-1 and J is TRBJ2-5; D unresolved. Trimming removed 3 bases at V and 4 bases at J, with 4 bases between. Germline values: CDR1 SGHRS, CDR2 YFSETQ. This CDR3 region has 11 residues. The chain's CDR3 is CASSYRETQYF. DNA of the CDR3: TGCGCCAGCAGCTACCGAGAGACCCAGTACTTC.

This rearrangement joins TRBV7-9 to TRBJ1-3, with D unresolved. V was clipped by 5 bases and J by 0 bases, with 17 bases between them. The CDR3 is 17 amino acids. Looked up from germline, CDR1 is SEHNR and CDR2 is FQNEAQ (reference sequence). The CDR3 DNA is TGTGCCAGCAGCCCATATCTCGGGATAGCCTCTGGAAACACCATATATTTT. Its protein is CASSPYLGIASGNTIYF.

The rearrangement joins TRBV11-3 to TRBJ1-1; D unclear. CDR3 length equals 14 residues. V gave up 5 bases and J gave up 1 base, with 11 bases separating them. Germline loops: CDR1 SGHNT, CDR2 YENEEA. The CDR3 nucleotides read TGTGCCAGCAGCGGCGATACCGGGAACACTGAAGCTTTCTTT. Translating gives CASSGDTGNTEAFF.

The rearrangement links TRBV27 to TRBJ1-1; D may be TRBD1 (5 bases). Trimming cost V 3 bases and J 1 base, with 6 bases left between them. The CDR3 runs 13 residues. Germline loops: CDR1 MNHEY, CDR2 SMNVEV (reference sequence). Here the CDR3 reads CASSFQGNTEAFF. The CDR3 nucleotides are TGTGCCAGCAGTTTCCAGGGGAACACTGAAGCTTTCTTT.

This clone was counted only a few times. The chain's CDR3 is CASTRTGKYEQYF. Written as DNA, the CDR3 is TGTGCCAGCACCAGGACAGGCAAGTACGAGCAGTACTTC. The chain links TRBV14 to TRBJ2-7; 7 bases fit TRBD1. The CDR3 is 13 amino acids. Germline lookup yields CDR1 SGHDN and CDR2 FVKESK. V was clipped by 7 bases and J by 4 bases; unmatched bases: 7.